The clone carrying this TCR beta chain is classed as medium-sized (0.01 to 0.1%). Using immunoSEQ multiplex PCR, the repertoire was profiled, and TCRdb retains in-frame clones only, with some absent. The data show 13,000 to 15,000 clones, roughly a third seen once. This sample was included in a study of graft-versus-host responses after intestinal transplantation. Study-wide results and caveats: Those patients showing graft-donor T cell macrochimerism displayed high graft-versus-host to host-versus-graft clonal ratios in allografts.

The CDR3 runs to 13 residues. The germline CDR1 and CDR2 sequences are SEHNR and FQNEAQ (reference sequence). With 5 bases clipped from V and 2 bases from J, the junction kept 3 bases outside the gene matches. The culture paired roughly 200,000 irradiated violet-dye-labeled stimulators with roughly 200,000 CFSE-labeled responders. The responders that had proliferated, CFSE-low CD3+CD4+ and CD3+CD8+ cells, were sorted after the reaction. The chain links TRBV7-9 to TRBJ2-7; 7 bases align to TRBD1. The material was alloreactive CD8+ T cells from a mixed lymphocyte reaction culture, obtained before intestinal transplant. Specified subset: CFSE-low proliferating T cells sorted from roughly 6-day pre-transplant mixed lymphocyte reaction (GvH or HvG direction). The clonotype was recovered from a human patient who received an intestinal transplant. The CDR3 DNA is TGTGCCAGCAGCCGAGGGACAGCCTACGAGCAGTACTTC. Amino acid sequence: CASSRGTAYEQYF.